The entry below describes one T cell receptor beta chain. This table comes from immunoSEQ multiplex PCR, and its TCRdb copy is limited to in-frame clones, with some not included. The profile shows 140,000 to 150,000 clones, less than 95% of them singletons. These data are taken from a study of cytomegalovirus exposure and HLA in healthy donors. Trimming cost V 5 bases and J 3 bases, with 14 bases left between them. CDR1 SNHLY and CDR2 FYNNEI come from the germline V gene. This CDR3 has 15 residues. Sequenced sample: PBMCs. This clonotype was sampled from a young man in good health and CMV-seropositive. The chain combines TRBV2 with TRBJ2-1; possible D gene TRBD2, 6 bases. The CDR3 reads CASSLGRDGYNEQFF. CDR3 DNA: TGTGCCAGCAGTCTGGGGCGGGATGGCTACAATGAGCAGTTCTTC.